What follows are 22 T cell receptor beta chains derived from one specimen sequenced in a study of STAT3 mutations in large granular lymphocyte leukemia. These receptors' antigens are unknown. Findings and caveats of the study: Every T-cell large granular lymphocyte leukemia patient had at least one immunodominant TCR beta clonotype.

Sequencing was performed with immunoSEQ multiplex PCR; in TCRdb, only in-frame clones are kept and a portion is missing. This table has some 3,900 clones, 82% appearing once. Sequenced: peripheral blood mononuclear cells. The receptors here all came from a boy aged 10-17 years with T-cell large granular lymphocyte leukemia. Some clones in this sample may be carry-over from other donors' samples.

The rearrangement links TRBV5-1 to TRBJ1-1; the D gene is possibly TRBD1 (6 bases). Per germline, CDR1 SGHRS and CDR2 YFSETQ. Trimming took off 3 bases at V and 1 base at J, with 13 bases between the two ends. CDR3 length: 15 residues. CDR3 in amino acids: CASSWWTVPNTEAFF. For the CDR3, the DNA is TGCGCCAGCAGCTGGTGGACAGTCCCGAACACTGAAGCTTTCTTT.

The V gene is TRBV30, the J gene TRBJ2-5; unclear D gene. The V and J ends lost 1 base and 1 base respectively, with 13 bases between them. Per germline, CDR1 GTSNPN and CDR2 SVGIG (reference sequence). The CDR3 spans 15 residues. CDR3: CAWSEAAGVQETQYF. Here the CDR3 DNA reads TGTGCCTGGAGTGAGGCGGCAGGAGTCCAAGAGACCCAGTACTTC.

V and J are TRBV5-1 and TRBJ1-1; maybe TRBD1 (5 bases). Germline values: CDR1 SGHRS, CDR2 YFSETQ. Trimming took off 1 base at V and 1 base at J, with 8 bases between the two ends. The CDR3 is made up of 14 amino acids. CDR3 sequence (DNA): TGCGCCAGCAGCTTGAGGGGCACGAACACTGAAGCTTTCTTT. Amino acids: CASSLRGTNTEAFF.

The chain combines TRBV6-6 with TRBJ2-5, with a possible D match to TRBD1 (6 bases). The CDR3 has 15 residues. Trimming removed 2 bases from V and 4 bases from J, with 14 bases in between. In germline, CDR1 is MNHNY, CDR2 SVGAGI (reference sequence). CDR3 coding DNA: TGTGCCAGCAGTTACGGTTCAGGGGATGGAGAGACCCAGTACTTC. Translated, it gives CASSYGSGDGETQYF.

The chain carries TRBV5-4 and TRBJ1-2; D might be TRBD1 (6 bases). The CDR3 is 13 amino acids. Germline CDR1 and CDR2: SGHNT and YYREEE (reference sequence). Trimming took off 0 bases at V and 5 bases at J, with 8 bases between the two ends. The CDR3 region is CASSLGTAYGYTF. The CDR3 bases are TGTGCCAGCAGCTTGGGGACAGCGTATGGCTACACCTTC.

The chain links TRBV30 to TRBJ1-3; a weak D match, TRBD1 (6 bases). V lost 3 bases to trimming and J lost 7 bases, with 13 bases between them. The CDR3 covers 13 residues. Germline CDR1 GTSNPN, CDR2 SVGIG (reference sequence). CDR3 in amino acids: CAWSQGRGNTIYF. The CDR3 DNA sequence: TGTGCCTGGAGCCAGGGGAGGGGCAACACCATATATTTT.

The V gene is TRBV6-1, the J gene TRBJ1-5; TRBD1 agrees at 8 bases. Germline CDR1 reads MNHNS; CDR2 reads SASEGT. The CDR3 runs 16 residues. With 4 bases clipped from V and 6 bases from J, the junction kept 11 bases outside the gene matches. CDR3 sequence reads: CASSALQGEGGQPQHF. As DNA, the CDR3 is TGTGCCAGCAGTGCACTACAGGGGGAGGGGGGTCAGCCCCAGCATTTT.

This clone was recorded once. The chain is built from TRBV7-9 and TRBJ2-3; D is uncertain. The CDR3 length is 14 residues. Germline-derived CDR1 and CDR2 are SEHNR and FQNEAQ (reference sequence). The V end lost 5 bases, the J end lost 2 bases, and 11 bases lay between the germline ends. CDR3 region: CASSLPPDTDTQYF. CDR3 sequence (DNA): TGTGCCAGCAGCCTCCCGCCTGACACAGATACGCAGTATTTT. Looking up the rest from reference TRBV7-9 and TRBJ2-3 gives the full variable domain: DTGVSQNPRHKITKRGQNVTFRCDPISEHNRLYWYRQTLGQGPEFLTYFQNEAQLEKSRLLSDRFSAERPKGSFSTLEIQRTEQGDSAMYLCASSLPPDTDTQYFGPGTRLTVL.

Concerning this clone: The junction does not match germline at one end; this may be a read error. The V gene is TRBV7-7, the J gene TRBJ2-3; 10 bases match TRBD2. The CDR3 extends over 15 amino acids. Germline V CDR1 and CDR2: SSHAT, FNYEAQ (reference sequence). The CDR3 reads CASSWGLASTDTQYF. The CDR3 region has the DNA TGTGCTAGCAGCTGGGGACTAGCGAGCACAGATACGCAGTATTTT.

The V and J genes are TRBV6-6 and TRBJ2-3, with 11 bases fitting TRBD2. Looked up from germline, CDR1 is MNHNY and CDR2 is SVGAGI (reference sequence). The CDR3 has 15 residues. V lost 5 bases, J lost 0 bases, and 1 base stayed unmatched. CDR3 residues: CASSRLAGSTDTQYF. The CDR3 DNA reads TGTGCCAGCAGTAGACTAGCGGGGAGCACAGATACGCAGTATTTT.

V usage is TRBV30 and J usage is TRBJ2-7; 8 bases line up with TRBD1. The germline V gene encodes CDR1 GTSNPN and CDR2 SVGIG (reference sequence). The CDR3 totals 14 residues. Trimming removed 0 bases from V and 5 bases from J; junction bases left unmatched: 6. CDR3 sequence (DNA): TGTGCCTGGAGTGTAGGCCAGGGGGCCGACGAGCAGTACTTC. This translates into CAWSVGQGADEQYF.

The chain combines TRBV7-9 with TRBJ2-3; 9 nucleotides line up with TRBD2. The junction had 2 bases not matched to a gene; V was cut back by 4 bases and J by 0 bases. Germline CDR1 SEHNR, CDR2 FQNEAQ (reference sequence). The CDR3 consists of 15 residues. The CDR3 sequence: CASSSGLASTDTQYF. CDR3 DNA sequence: TGTGCCAGCAGCTCCGGACTAGCGAGCACAGATACGCAGTATTTT.

This clone has just one count. The V call is TRBV4-3, the J call TRBJ2-5; 9 nucleotides match TRBD2. CDR1 LGHNA and CDR2 YSLEER come from the germline V gene. CDR3 length: 16 residues. With 5 bases clipped from V and 5 bases from J, the junction kept 12 bases outside the gene matches. The CDR3 spells CASSRGASGAGETQYF. CDR3 DNA sequence: TGCGCCAGCAGCAGGGGCGCTAGCGGGGCCGGGGAGACCCAGTACTTC.

CDR3 coding DNA: TGTGCCAGCAGTTGGGCTAGCGGAGATACGCAGTATTTT. This sequence encodes CASSWASGDTQYF. The chain joins TRBV27 to TRBJ2-3, with TRBD2 matching over 7 bases. The length of the CDR3 is 13 residues. The germline V gene has CDR1 MNHEY and CDR2 SMNVEV (reference sequence). J lost 5 bases, V lost 4 bases, and 3 bases had no gene match.

The chain carries TRBV7-9 and TRBJ1-3; D gene ambiguous. The germline V gene has CDR1 SEHNR and CDR2 FQNEAQ (reference sequence). This CDR3 is built from 16 residues. Between the trimmed V and J ends, which lost 4 bases and 0 bases, there was a span of 13 bases. The CDR3 region is CASSYDISGSGNTIYF. Written as DNA, the CDR3 is TGTGCCAGCAGCTACGACATCTCCGGCTCTGGAAACACCATATATTTT.

This clone came up once. This chain links TRBV29-1 with TRBJ1-2; 7 bases fit TRBD1. The CDR3 contains 13 residues. Germline CDR1 and CDR2: SQVTM and ANQGSEA. V lost 5 bases, J lost 5 bases, and 8 bases stayed unmatched. This chain's CDR3 is CSVSVTGEYGYTF. The CDR3, as DNA: TGCAGCGTTTCGGTTACAGGGGAGTATGGCTACACCTTC.

There are a few counts of this clone. This chain links TRBV25-1 with TRBJ1-6; D uncertain. CDR1 and CDR2 from the germline V gene are MGHDK and SYGVNS. The CDR3 contains 14 residues. The V end was cut by 1 base, the J end by 4 bases, with 5 bases between. DNA for the CDR3: TGTGCCAGCAGTGAATTGGTATATAATTCACCCCTCCACTTT. Translating it yields CASSELVYNSPLHF. Using reference TRBV25-1 and TRBJ1-6 for the parts outside the CDR3, the full variable domain is EADIYQTPRYLVIGTGKKITLECSQTMGHDKMYWYQQDPGMELHLIHYSYGVNSTEKGDLSSESTVSRIRTEHFPLTLESARPSHTSQYLCASSELVYNSPLHFGNGTRLTVT.

The chain recombines TRBV15 with TRBJ1-5; 10 bases map to TRBD1. There are 14 residues in the CDR3. CDR1 is LNHNV, CDR2 YYDKDF, per germline (reference sequence). With 3 bases clipped from V and 5 bases from J, the junction kept 1 base outside the gene matches. The CDR3, as DNA: TGTGCCACCAGCAGGGACAGGGGGTATCAGCCCCAGCATTTT. The encoded protein is CATSRDRGYQPQHF.

V gene TRBV9 combines with J gene TRBJ2-7; D call uncertain. This CDR3 has 13 residues. V lost 3 bases, J lost 2 bases, and 9 bases lay in between. Per germline, CDR1 SGDLS and CDR2 YYNGEE. The CDR3 bases are TGTGCCAGCAGCGCGGGCCCCCCCTACGAGCAGTACTTC. Encoded protein: CASSAGPPYEQYF.

This chain links TRBV7-9 with TRBJ2-7, with 9 bases that match TRBD1. The CDR3 is made up of 14 amino acids. Germline assignment: CDR1 SEHNR and CDR2 FQNEAQ (reference sequence). The V segment lost 0 bases and the J segment 4 bases; nucleotides outside the gene matches: 1. The CDR3 DNA sequence: TGTGCCAGCAGCTTAGCAGGGACAGGGTACGAGCAGTACTTC. The encoded protein is CASSLAGTGYEQYF.

In DNA form, the CDR3 reads TGTGCCAGCAGTGATAGGGGACAGGAACTACTCAACTATGGCTACACCTTC. Its translation: CASSDRGQELLNYGYTF. This rearrangement joins TRBV2 to TRBJ1-2, with 8 nucleotides matching TRBD1. The CDR3 spans 17 residues. With 3 bases clipped from V and 2 bases from J, the junction kept 11 bases outside the gene matches. Germline V CDR1 and CDR2: SNHLY, FYNNEI.

This clone was counted between two and nine times. The junction departs from the called germline gene at one end, perhaps through a read error. The chain links TRBV7-7 to TRBJ2-7; 9 positions match TRBD1. Germline V gene lookup returns CDR1 SSHAT and CDR2 FNYEAQ (reference sequence). This CDR3 contains 13 residues. CDR3 residues: CASSEGTGFEQYF. CDR3 DNA: TGTGCTAGCAGCGAAGGGACAGGGTTCGAGCAGTACTTC.